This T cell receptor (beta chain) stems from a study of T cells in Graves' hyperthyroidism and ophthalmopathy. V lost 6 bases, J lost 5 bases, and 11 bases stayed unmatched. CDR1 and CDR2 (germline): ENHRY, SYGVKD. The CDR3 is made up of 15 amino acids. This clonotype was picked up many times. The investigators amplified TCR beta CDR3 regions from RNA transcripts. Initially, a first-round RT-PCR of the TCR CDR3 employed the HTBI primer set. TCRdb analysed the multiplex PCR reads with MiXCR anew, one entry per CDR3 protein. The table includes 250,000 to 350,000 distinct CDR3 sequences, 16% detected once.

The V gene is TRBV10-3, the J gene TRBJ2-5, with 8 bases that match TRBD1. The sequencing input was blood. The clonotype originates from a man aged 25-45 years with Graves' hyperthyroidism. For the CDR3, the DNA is TGTGCCATCAGCGTCGATGGACAGGGTTTCGAGACCCAGTACTTC. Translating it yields CAISVDGQGFETQYF.